This T cell receptor beta chain appears in the sequencing data of a study of PD-1 blockade in classical Hodgkin lymphoma. In every patient, relapse followed autologous stem cell transplantation, while exposure to brentuximab vedotin differed. Patients had relapsed/refractory classical Hodgkin lymphoma with complete response, partial response or progressive disease as best response. Germline loops: CDR1 GTSNPN, CDR2 SVGIG (reference sequence). Trimming cost V 0 bases and J 2 bases, with 14 bases left between them. CDR3 size: 15 residues. Study outcomes and limitations: Newly diagnosed patients had diversity similar to the baseline diversity of complete responders. Exclusion removed patients who began nivolumab under 1 year after ASCT. Only CD4+ TCR diversity, not CD8+, had risen significantly by C4D1.

A word on this clone: What it binds is not known.

TCRdb's copy holds only in-frame clones and misses some; the assay was immunoSEQ multiplex PCR. The data contain about 6,800 clones, 75% to 85% of them singletons. The sequencing used peripheral blood mononuclear cells (PBMCs), collected before the second cycle of nivolumab. The receptor comes from a human donor with classical Hodgkin lymphoma. The chain uses TRBV30 and TRBJ2-7, with D tentatively TRBD1 (5 bases). The CDR3 sequence: CAWSVRATAPYEQYF. The CDR3 bases are TGTGCCTGGAGTGTACGTGCGACAGCTCCCTACGAGCAGTACTTC.